These 11 T cell receptor beta chains came from one sample sequenced in a study of shared T cell receptors in the human thymus. TCRdb's table, derived via immunoSEQ multiplex PCR, lists solely in-frame clones and lacks some. The sample shows hundreds of thousands of clones, 85% to 95% of them seen only once. The material sequenced was thymocytes. The source is a human donor.

V usage is TRBV11-2 and J usage is TRBJ1-2; 11 bases match TRBD1. The CDR3 has 15 amino acids. In germline, CDR1 is SGHAT, CDR2 FQNNGV. J was trimmed by 3 bases and V by 2 bases; bases with no gene match: 2. CDR3 nucleotide sequence: TGTGCCAGCAGCTTAATGGGACAGGGGGACTATGGCTACACCTTC. Residues: CASSLMGQGDYGYTF.

This rearrangement joins TRBV5-1 to TRBJ2-7; D is uncertain. CDR3 length equals 14 residues. The germline gives CDR1 SGHRS, CDR2 YFSETQ. The V gene lost 0 bases and the J gene lost 0 bases, with 7 bases spanning the gap. The chain's CDR3 is CASSLEQPSYEQYF. CDR3 sequence (DNA): TGCGCCAGCAGCTTGGAGCAGCCCTCCTACGAGCAGTACTTC.

The rearrangement joins TRBV14 to TRBJ2-7; 8 bases line up with TRBD2. Looked up from germline, CDR1 is SGHDN and CDR2 is FVKESK. The CDR3 spans 18 residues. Unmatched junction bases numbered 16, after V lost 0 bases and J lost 6 bases. CDR3 sequence (DNA): TGTGCCAGCAGCCAAGAAGGAAGTGCGGGACTAGACCGCGGCGAGCAGTACTTC. It specifies CASSQEGSAGLDRGEQYF.

V usage is TRBV14 and J usage is TRBJ1-2, with a possible D match to TRBD1 (6 bases). This CDR3 comprises 14 residues. Germline lookup yields CDR1 SGHDN and CDR2 FVKESK. V lost 2 bases, J lost 4 bases, and 11 bases lay in between. CDR3 sequence: CASSQLTGGYGYTF. The CDR3, as DNA: TGTGCCAGCAGCCAATTGACAGGAGGCTATGGCTACACCTTC. Supplemented by reference TRBV14 and TRBJ1-2, the full variable domain reads EAGVTQFPSHSVIEKGQTVTLRCDPISGHDNLYWYRRVMGKEIKFLLHFVKESKQDESGMPNNRFLAERTGGTYSTLKVQPAELEDSGVYFCASSQLTGGYGYTFGSGTRLTVV.

Regarding this clone: Other DNA sequences in the same sample also yield this CDR3. The chain uses TRBV9 and TRBJ2-1; 8 bases line up with TRBD2. Germline V gene lookup returns CDR1 SGDLS and CDR2 YYNGEE. V was pared by 3 bases and J by 2 bases, with 4 bases of the junction left unmatched. This CDR3 region has 15 residues. The CDR3 nucleotides are TGTGCCAGCAGCGCCACTAGCGGAGCCTACAATGAGCAGTTCTTC. Translated: CASSATSGAYNEQFF.

The chain joins TRBV6-1 to TRBJ1-5; TRBD1 is a possible D gene (5 bases). CDR3 size: 13 residues. V was trimmed by 5 bases and J by 9 bases, leaving 14 bases between them. In germline, CDR1 is MNHNS, CDR2 SASEGT. The chain's CDR3 is CASSLEGLLPQHF. The CDR3 nucleotides are TGTGCCAGCAGTCTCGAGGGACTCTTGCCCCAGCATTTT.

The chain joins TRBV4-1 to TRBJ2-1, with 12 bases fitting TRBD1. Trimming at V came to 1 base and at J to 5 bases, leaving 3 bases not matched to a gene. In germline, CDR1 is MGHRA, CDR2 YSYEKL. This CDR3 has 16 amino acids. The CDR3 loop reads CASSQAGQGADNEQFF. The CDR3, as DNA: TGCGCCAGCAGCCAAGCGGGACAGGGGGCCGACAATGAGCAGTTCTTC.

The CDR3 region is CASSGTRGNTIYF. CDR3 sequence (DNA): TGTGCCAGCTCAGGAACACGTGGAAACACCATATATTTT. The chain is built from TRBV18 and TRBJ1-3; D gene uncertain. Germline V lookup: CDR1 KGHSH, CDR2 LQKENI. V shed 5 bases and J shed 3 bases, with 8 bases lying between them. The CDR3 spans 13 residues.

V and J are TRBV10-3 and TRBJ1-1; TRBD1 agrees at 9 bases. There are 17 residues in the CDR3. Trimming at V came to 0 bases and at J to 3 bases, leaving 8 bases not matched to a gene. The germline CDR1 and CDR2 sequences are ENHRY and SYGVKD. The CDR3 nucleotides read TGTGCCATCAGTGAGTCGAGGGACAGGGTGTCGCACACTGAAGCTTTCTTT. Its translation: CAISESRDRVSHTEAFF.

This chain links TRBV5-1 with TRBJ1-2, with D perhaps TRBD1 (6 bases). The CDR3 has 14 residues. The V and J ends lost 4 bases and 2 bases respectively, with 12 bases between them. In germline, CDR1 is SGHRS, CDR2 YFSETQ. DNA of the CDR3: TGCGCCAGCAGCCTGCTTACAGGGAACTATGGCTACACCTTC. It is translated as CASSLLTGNYGYTF.

The V and J genes are TRBV6-1 and TRBJ2-1, with unresolved D. The CDR3 totals 15 residues. Germline V gene lookup returns CDR1 MNHNS and CDR2 SASEGT. The germline V and J ends were trimmed by 6 bases and 8 bases, with 20 bases remaining between them. The CDR3 DNA follows: TGTGCCAGCAGCCAACTCGTGGGGTCGGATCATGAGCAGTTCTTC. This sequence encodes CASSQLVGSDHEQFF.